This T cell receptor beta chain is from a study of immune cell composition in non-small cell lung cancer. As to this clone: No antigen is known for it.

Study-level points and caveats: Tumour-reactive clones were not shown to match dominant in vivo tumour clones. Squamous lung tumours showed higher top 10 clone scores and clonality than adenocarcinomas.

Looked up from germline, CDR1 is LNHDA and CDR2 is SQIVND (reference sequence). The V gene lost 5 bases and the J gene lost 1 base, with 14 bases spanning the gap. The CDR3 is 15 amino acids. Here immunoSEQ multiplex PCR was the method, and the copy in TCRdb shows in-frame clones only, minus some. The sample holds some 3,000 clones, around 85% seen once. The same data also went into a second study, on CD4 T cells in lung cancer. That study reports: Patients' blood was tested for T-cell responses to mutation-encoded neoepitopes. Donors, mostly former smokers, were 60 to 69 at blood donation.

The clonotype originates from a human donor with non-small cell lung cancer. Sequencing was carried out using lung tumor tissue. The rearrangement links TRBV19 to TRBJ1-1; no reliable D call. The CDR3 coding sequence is TGTGCCAGTAGTTCCCAGAATGTCGCGAACACTGAAGCTTTCTTT. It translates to CASSSQNVANTEAFF.